Below are 7 T cell receptor beta chains sequenced from a single sample in a study of blood T cell repertoires in COVID-19. Sequencing used immunoSEQ multiplex PCR; TCRdb keeps in-frame clones, though not all of them. Here the sample spans about 59,000 clones, 75% to 95% being singletons. Source material: peripheral blood. These TCRs come from a man at least 80 years old with acute or convalescent COVID-19.

The chain uses TRBV5-1 and TRBJ2-7; 9 bases map to TRBD1. The CDR3 extends over 17 amino acids. Unmatched junction bases numbered 12, after V lost 2 bases and J lost 3 bases. CDR1 and CDR2 from the germline V gene are SGHRS and YFSETQ. Written as DNA, the CDR3 is TGCGCCAGCAGCTTTGTAACCGGGACAGGGATTGTCTACGAGCAGTACTTC. Residues: CASSFVTGTGIVYEQYF.

This rearrangement joins TRBV19 to TRBJ1-5, with D tentatively TRBD1 (6 bases). Trimming stripped 4 bases from V and 2 bases from J, with 15 bases between. This CDR3 has 16 amino acids. Germline CDR1 and CDR2: LNHDA and SQIVND (reference sequence). The CDR3 sequence is CASSRPGVDGNQPQHF. The DNA of the CDR3 is TGTGCCAGTAGTAGACCAGGGGTTGACGGCAATCAGCCCCAGCATTTT.

The chain joins TRBV6-1 to TRBJ1-1; TRBD1 aligns across 7 bases. Unmatched junction bases numbered 8, after V lost 0 bases and J lost 7 bases. The length of the CDR3 is 15 residues. Germline values: CDR1 MNHNS, CDR2 SASEGT. CDR3 loop: CASSEARAGGIEAFF. The CDR3 region has the DNA TGTGCCAGCAGTGAAGCAAGGGCAGGGGGTATTGAAGCTTTCTTT.

This clone was seen at least ten times. V is TRBV11-2 and J is TRBJ2-7, with D perhaps matching TRBD1 (6 bases). From germline, CDR1 is SGHAT and CDR2 FQNNGV. Deletions cut 6 bases from V and 1 base from J, with 16 bases between. The CDR3 consists of 15 residues. The CDR3 DNA reads as TGTGCCAGCAGTCGTCCTTTGACAGGTTCCTACGAGCAGTACTTC. Translated, it gives CASSRPLTGSYEQYF.

The chain joins TRBV2 to TRBJ1-2, with D possibly being TRBD1 (5 bases). The V end lost 6 bases, the J end lost 2 bases, and 10 bases lay between the germline ends. Germline V gene data show CDR1 as SNHLY and CDR2 as FYNNEI. This CDR3 is 13 amino acids long. The CDR3 DNA reads TGTGCCAGCAGAGGCCGGGGGAACTATGGCTACACCTTC. It encodes CASRGRGNYGYTF.

This chain uses TRBV7-7 with TRBJ2-7; D ambiguous. V gave up 5 bases and J gave up 6 bases, with 11 bases separating them. Germline V gene lookup returns CDR1 SSHAT and CDR2 FNYEAQ (reference sequence). There are 12 residues in the CDR3. The CDR3 protein is CASSPDFGEQYF. For the CDR3, the DNA is TGTGCCAGCAGCCCCGACTTTGGCGAGCAGTACTTC.

The table lists this clone with a count of one. J is TRBJ1-2 and V is TRBV7-2; D possibly corresponds to TRBD1 (6 bases). The V gene's germline CDR1 is SGHTA and CDR2 FQGNSA. This CDR3 is built from 17 residues. Trimming removed 2 bases from V and 6 bases from J, with 22 bases in between. In DNA form, the CDR3 reads TGTGCCAGCAGCTTAACCCTGGCCAGGGCCCAGGGGAATGGCTACACCTTC. Translating it yields CASSLTLARAQGNGYTF. The whole variable domain, filled in from reference TRBV7-2 and TRBJ1-2, reads GAGVSQSPSNKVTEKGKDVELRCDPISGHTALYWYRQSLGQGLEFLIYFQGNSAPDKSGLPSDRFSAERTGGSVSTLTIQRTQQEDSAVYLCASSLTLARAQGNGYTFGSGTRLTVV.